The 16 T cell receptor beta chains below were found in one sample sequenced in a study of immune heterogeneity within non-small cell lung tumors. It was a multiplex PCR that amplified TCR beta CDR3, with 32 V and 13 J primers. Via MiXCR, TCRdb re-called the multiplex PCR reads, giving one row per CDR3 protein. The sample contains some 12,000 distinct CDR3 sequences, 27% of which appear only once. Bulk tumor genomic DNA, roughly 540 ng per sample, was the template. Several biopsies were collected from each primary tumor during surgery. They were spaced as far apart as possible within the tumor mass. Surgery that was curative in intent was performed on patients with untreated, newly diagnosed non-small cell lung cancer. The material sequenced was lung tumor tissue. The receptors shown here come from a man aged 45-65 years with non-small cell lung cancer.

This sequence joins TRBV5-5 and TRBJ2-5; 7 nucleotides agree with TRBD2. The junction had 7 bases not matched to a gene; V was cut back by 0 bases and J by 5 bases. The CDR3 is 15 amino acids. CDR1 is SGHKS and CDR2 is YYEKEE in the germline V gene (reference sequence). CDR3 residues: CASSLGLARGETQYF. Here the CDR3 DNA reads TGTGCCAGCAGCTTGGGACTAGCAAGGGGCGAGACCCAGTACTTC.

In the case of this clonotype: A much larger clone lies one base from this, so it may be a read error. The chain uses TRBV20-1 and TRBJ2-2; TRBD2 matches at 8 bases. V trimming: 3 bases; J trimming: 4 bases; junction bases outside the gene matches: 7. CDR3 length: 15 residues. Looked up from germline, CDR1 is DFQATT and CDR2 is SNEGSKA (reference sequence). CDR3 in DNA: TGCAGTGCTAGCGGTACGGGGGGGGCCACCGGGGAGCTGTTTTTT. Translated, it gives CSASGTGGATGELFF.

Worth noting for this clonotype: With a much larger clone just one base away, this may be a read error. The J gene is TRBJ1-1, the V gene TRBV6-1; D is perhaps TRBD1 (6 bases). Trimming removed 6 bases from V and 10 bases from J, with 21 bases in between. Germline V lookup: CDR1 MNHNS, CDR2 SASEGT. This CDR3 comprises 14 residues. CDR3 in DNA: TGTGCCAGCAGACCACTCGACCGACAGGATGCAGCTTTCTTT. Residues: CASRPLDRQDAAFF.

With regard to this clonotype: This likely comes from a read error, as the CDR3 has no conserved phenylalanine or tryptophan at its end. DNA of the CDR3: TGTGCCAGCAGGTTAGGATTGGAGGGGGCGCGGTATGGCTACACCTTA. This gives the protein CASRLGLEGARYGYTL. This chain joins TRBV7-2 and TRBJ1-2, with 7 bases matching TRBD1. The CDR3 loop spans 16 amino acids. Germline CDR1 SGHTA, CDR2 FQGNSA.

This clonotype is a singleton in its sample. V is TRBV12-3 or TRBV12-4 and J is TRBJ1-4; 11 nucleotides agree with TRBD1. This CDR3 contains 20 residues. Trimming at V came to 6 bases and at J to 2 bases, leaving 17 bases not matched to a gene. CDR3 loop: CASSSLGDRGSHWTNEKLFF. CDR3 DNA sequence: TGTGCCAGCAGCTCCCTGGGGGACAGGGGGTCCCATTGGACTAATGAAAAACTGTTTTTT.

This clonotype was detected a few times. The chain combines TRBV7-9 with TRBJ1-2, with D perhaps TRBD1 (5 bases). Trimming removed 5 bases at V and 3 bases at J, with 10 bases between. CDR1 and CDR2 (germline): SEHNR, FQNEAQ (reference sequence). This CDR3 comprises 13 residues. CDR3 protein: CASSTGHHYGYTF. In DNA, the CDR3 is TGTGCCAGCAGCACCGGACATCACTATGGCTACACCTTC.

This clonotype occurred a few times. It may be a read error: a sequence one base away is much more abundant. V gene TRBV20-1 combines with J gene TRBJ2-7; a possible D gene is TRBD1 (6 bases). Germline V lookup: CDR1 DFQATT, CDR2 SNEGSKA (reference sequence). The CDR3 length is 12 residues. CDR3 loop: CIATNQRGEQYF. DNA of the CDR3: TGCATTGCAACCAACCAAAGGGGGGAGCAGTACTTC.

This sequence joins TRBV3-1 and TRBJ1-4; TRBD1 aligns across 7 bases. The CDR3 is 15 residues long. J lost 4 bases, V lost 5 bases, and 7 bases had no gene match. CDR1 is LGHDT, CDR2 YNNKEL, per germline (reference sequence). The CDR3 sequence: CASSAGGTVNEKLFF. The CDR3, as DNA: TGTGCCAGCAGCGCCGGCGGGACAGTTAATGAAAAACTGTTTTTT. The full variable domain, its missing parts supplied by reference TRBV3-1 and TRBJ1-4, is DTAVSQTPKYLVTQMGNDKSIKCEQNLGHDTMYWYKQDSKKFLKIMFSYNNKELIINETVPNRFSPKSPDKAHLNLHINSLELGDSAVYFCASSAGGTVNEKLFFGSGTQLSVL.

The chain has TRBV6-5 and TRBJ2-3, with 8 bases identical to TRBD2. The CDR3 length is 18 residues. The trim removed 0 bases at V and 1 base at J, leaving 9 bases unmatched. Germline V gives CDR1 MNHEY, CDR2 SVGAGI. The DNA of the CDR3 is TGTGCCAGCAGTTACTCGAAGTCCGCAGCGGGGGGCACAGATACGCAGTATTTT. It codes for CASSYSKSAAGGTDTQYF.

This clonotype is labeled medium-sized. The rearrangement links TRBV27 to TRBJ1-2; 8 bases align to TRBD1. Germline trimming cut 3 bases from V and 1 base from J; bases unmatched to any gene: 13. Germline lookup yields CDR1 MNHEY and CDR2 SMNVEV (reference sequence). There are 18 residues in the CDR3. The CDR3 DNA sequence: TGTGCCAGCAGTTTGTACGGTCAGGGGGCGAGTTATAACTATGGCTACACCTTC. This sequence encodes CASSLYGQGASYNYGYTF.

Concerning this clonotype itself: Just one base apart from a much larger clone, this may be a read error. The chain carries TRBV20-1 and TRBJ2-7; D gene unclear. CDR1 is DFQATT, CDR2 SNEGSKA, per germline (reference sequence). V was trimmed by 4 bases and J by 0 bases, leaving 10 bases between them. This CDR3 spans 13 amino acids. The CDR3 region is CSANYGPSYEQYF. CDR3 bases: TGCAGTGCTAATTATGGGCCCTCCTACGAGCAGTACTTC.

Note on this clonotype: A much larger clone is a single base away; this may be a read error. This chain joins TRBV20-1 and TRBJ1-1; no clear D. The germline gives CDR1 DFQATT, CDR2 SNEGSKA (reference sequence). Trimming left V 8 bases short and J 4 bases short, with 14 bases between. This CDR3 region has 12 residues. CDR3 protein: CSIQLGGTEAFF. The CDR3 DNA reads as TGCAGTATACAACTGGGTGGCACTGAAGCTTTCTTT.

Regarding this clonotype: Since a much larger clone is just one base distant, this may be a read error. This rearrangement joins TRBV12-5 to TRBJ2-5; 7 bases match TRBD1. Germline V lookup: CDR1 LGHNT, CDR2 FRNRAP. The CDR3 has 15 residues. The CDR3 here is CASAHRRGHPETQCF. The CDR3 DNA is TGTGCTAGTGCCCACCGAAGGGGGCACCCCGAGACCCAGTGCTTC.

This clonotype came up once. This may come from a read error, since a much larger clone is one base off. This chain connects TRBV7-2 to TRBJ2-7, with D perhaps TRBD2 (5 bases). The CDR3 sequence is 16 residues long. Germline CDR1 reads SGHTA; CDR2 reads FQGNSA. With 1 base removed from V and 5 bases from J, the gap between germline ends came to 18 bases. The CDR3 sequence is CASSLGVALDSHEQYF. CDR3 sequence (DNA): TGTGCCAGCAGCTTAGGGGTGGCACTAGATAGCCACGAGCAGTACTTC.

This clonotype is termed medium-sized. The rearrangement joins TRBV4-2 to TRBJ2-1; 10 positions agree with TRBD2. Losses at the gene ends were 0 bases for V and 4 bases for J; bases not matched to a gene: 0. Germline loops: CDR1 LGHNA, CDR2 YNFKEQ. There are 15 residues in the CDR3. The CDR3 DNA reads TGTGCCAGCAGCCAAGAAGCGGGAGGGTACAATGAGCAGTTCTTC. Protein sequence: CASSQEAGGYNEQFF.

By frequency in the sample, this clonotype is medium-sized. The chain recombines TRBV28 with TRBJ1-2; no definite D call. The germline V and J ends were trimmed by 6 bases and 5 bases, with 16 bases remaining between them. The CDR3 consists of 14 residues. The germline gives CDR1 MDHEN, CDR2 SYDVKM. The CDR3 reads CASSQDTLGYGYTF. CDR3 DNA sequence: TGTGCCAGCAGCCAAGACACCCTAGGATATGGCTACACCTTC.